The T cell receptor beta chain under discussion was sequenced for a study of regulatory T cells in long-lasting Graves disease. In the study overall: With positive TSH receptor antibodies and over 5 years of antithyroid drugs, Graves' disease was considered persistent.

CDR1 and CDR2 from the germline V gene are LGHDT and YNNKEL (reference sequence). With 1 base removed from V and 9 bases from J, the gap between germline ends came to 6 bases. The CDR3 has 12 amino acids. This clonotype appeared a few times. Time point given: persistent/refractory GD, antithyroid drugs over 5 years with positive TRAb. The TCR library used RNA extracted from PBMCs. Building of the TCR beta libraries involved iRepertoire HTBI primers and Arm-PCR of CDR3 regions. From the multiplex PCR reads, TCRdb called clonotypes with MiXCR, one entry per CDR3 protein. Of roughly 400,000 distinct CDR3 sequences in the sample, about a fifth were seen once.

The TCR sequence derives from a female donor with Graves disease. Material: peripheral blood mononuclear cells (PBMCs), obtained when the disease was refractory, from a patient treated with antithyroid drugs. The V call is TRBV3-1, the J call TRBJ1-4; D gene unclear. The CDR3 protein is CASSQVMQKLFF. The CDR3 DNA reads TGTGCCAGCAGCCAAGTGATGCAAAAACTGTTTTTT.